These 24 T cell receptor beta chains came from one sample sequenced in a study of shared clonotypes between healthy human individuals. Clones were sequenced by immunoSEQ multiplex PCR, and TCRdb holds only the in-frame ones, with some missing. This sample yields over 1.4 million clones, of which roughly 96% are seen a single time; roughly 1.2% belongs to the top ten. Sequencing input: naive CD4+ T cells sorted from blood. Sample subset: CD45RA+ positively selected. Every receptor here comes from a young man in good health.

The chain combines TRBV7-6 with TRBJ2-2; D gene ambiguous. V was clipped by 4 bases and J by 3 bases, with 0 bases between them. This CDR3 is 11 amino acids long. Germline V gene data show CDR1 as SGHVS and CDR2 as FNYEAQ. CDR3 amino acids: CASSYTGELFF. In DNA form, the CDR3 reads TGTGCCAGCAGCTACACCGGGGAGCTGTTTTTT. Together with reference TRBV7-6 and TRBJ2-2, the CDR3 gives the full variable domain: GAGVSQSPRYKVTKRGQDVALRCDPISGHVSLYWYRQALGQGPEFLTYFNYEAQQDKSGLPNDRFSAERPEGSISTLTIQRTEQRDSAMYRCASSYTGELFFGEGSRLTVL.

This chain connects TRBV5-8 to TRBJ2-5; a possible D gene is TRBD2 (5 bases). The CDR3 covers 13 residues. From germline, CDR1 is SGHTS and CDR2 YDEGEE. Trimming removed 1 base from V and 5 bases from J, with 9 bases in between. CDR3 sequence reads: CASSLRGWETQYF. CDR3 nucleotide sequence: TGTGCCAGCAGCTTGCGGGGTTGGGAGACCCAGTACTTC.

J is TRBJ1-4 and V is TRBV14; perhaps TRBD1 as D (6 bases). The CDR3 is 16 amino acids. V lost 4 bases, J lost 2 bases, and 14 bases lay in between. The germline CDR1 and CDR2 sequences are SGHDN and FVKESK. The CDR3 reads CASSPMTGRTNEKLFF. In nucleotides, the CDR3 is TGTGCCAGCAGCCCGATGACAGGCCGCACTAATGAAAAACTGTTTTTT. Complete variable domain (other parts from reference TRBV14 and TRBJ1-4): EAGVTQFPSHSVIEKGQTVTLRCDPISGHDNLYWYRRVMGKEIKFLLHFVKESKQDESGMPNNRFLAERTGGTYSTLKVQPAELEDSGVYFCASSPMTGRTNEKLFFGSGTQLSVL.

In this sample, this clone turned up once. The same CDR3 also results from other DNA sequences found in this sample. The rearrangement joins TRBV6-4 to TRBJ2-1, with 8 bases identical to TRBD2. V gave up 2 bases and J gave up 0 bases; unmatched junction bases: 0. The CDR3 is 15 amino acids. CDR1 is MRHNA and CDR2 is SNTAGT in the germline V gene. The CDR3 loop is CASSDSGSSYNEQFF. The CDR3 DNA follows: TGTGCCAGCAGTGACAGCGGGAGCTCCTACAATGAGCAGTTCTTC.

The V gene is TRBV28, the J gene TRBJ2-7, with D possibly being TRBD2 (7 bases). Germline lookup yields CDR1 MDHEN and CDR2 SYDVKM. CDR3 length: 16 residues. V dropped 5 bases and J dropped 1 base, with 18 bases sitting between them. The CDR3 loop reads CASSPSVGGRSYEQYF. The CDR3 DNA is TGTGCCAGCAGTCCAAGCGTCGGGGGGCGATCCTACGAGCAGTACTTC.

The genes are TRBV7-3 and TRBJ2-7; possibly TRBD2 for D (6 bases). Per germline, CDR1 SGHTA and CDR2 FQGTGA. This CDR3 region has 16 residues. The V end lost 3 bases, the J end lost 0 bases, and 15 bases lay between the germline ends. The CDR3 region has the DNA TGTGCCAGCAGCTTCTCCCGGGACTGGTACTCCTACGAGCAGTACTTC. Translation: CASSFSRDWYSYEQYF.

This sequence joins TRBV7-7 and TRBJ1-5; 10 nucleotides match TRBD1. This CDR3 spans 15 amino acids. Germline loops: CDR1 SSHAT, CDR2 FNYEAQ (reference sequence). With 11 bases clipped from V and 5 bases from J, the junction kept 12 bases outside the gene matches. The CDR3 reads CAVGSGTGADQPQHF. CDR3 bases: TGTGCCGTAGGGTCTGGGACAGGGGCGGATCAGCCCCAGCATTTT.

V gene TRBV7-2 combines with J gene TRBJ1-2, with 9 positions matching TRBD1. Trimming took 3 bases from V and 2 from J; bases not matched to a gene: 4. Germline-derived CDR1 and CDR2 are SGHTA and FQGNSA. The CDR3 runs to 15 residues. CDR3 nucleotide sequence: TGTGCCAGCAGCTTCCCAGGGACAGGGAACTATGGCTACACCTTC. Translating gives CASSFPGTGNYGYTF.

The chain carries TRBV15 and TRBJ1-5; D gene uncertain. The CDR3 is 13 amino acids. Germline-derived CDR1 and CDR2 are LNHNV and YYDKDF (reference sequence). Trimming left V 2 bases short and J 5 bases short, with 7 bases between. Written as DNA, the CDR3 is TGTGCCACCAGCAGAACCCGATATCAGCCCCAGCATTTT. Its protein is CATSRTRYQPQHF.

This chain connects TRBV6-6 to TRBJ1-1; the D gene is possibly TRBD1 (5 bases). The germline gives CDR1 MNHNY, CDR2 SVGAGI (reference sequence). With 6 bases removed from V and 6 bases from J, the gap between germline ends came to 14 bases. The CDR3 covers 13 residues. The CDR3 loop is CASSLTQGSEAFF. CDR3 bases: TGTGCCAGCAGCCTAACTCAGGGTTCTGAAGCTTTCTTT.

This chain joins TRBV2 and TRBJ1-5; D possibly corresponds to TRBD1 (5 bases). CDR1 is SNHLY and CDR2 is FYNNEI in the germline V gene. The CDR3 has 16 amino acids. V shed 4 bases and J shed 3 bases, with 16 bases lying between them. The CDR3 DNA follows: TGTGCCAGCAGTGGATCAATTCTACAGGACAATCAGCCCCAGCATTTT. Protein: CASSGSILQDNQPQHF.

The chain employs TRBV7-2 and TRBJ2-2; no clear D. CDR1 is SGHTA, CDR2 FQGNSA, per germline. The CDR3 is 12 amino acids. V was trimmed by 6 bases and J by 6 bases, leaving 8 bases between them. The CDR3 DNA is TGTGCCAGCAGACAATCGGCCGGGGAGCTGTTTTTT. Its translation: CASRQSAGELFF.

The gene calls are TRBV4-3 and TRBJ2-6; TRBD1 matches at 7 bases. CDR3 length: 17 residues. The germline V gene has CDR1 LGHNA and CDR2 YSLEER. V shed 3 bases and J 2 bases; nucleotides not matched to a gene: 7. The CDR3 nucleotides are TGCGCCAGCAGCCAGACAATCCAGGGGGCTGGGGCCAACGTCCTGACTTTC. Its translation: CASSQTIQGAGANVLTF.

This clone was seen just once. The rearrangement uses TRBV5-7 and TRBJ1-5; the match to TRBD1 covers 7 bases. TRBV5-7 is filed as an ORF, its function uncertain. With V trimmed by 5 bases and J by 0 bases, 8 bases remained unmatched. The CDR3 totals 16 residues. CDR3 DNA sequence: TGTGCCAGCAGGGGACAGAGGTATTATAGCAATCAGCCCCAGCATTTT. Amino acid sequence: CASRGQRYYSNQPQHF.

This chain joins TRBV20-1 and TRBJ2-1; D perhaps matches TRBD2 (5 bases). V gave up 2 bases and J gave up 10 bases, with 9 bases separating them. The CDR3 has 11 amino acids. The V gene's germline CDR1 is DFQATT and CDR2 SNEGSKA (reference sequence). The CDR3 sequence: CSARFSGEQFF. CDR3 nucleotides: TGCAGTGCTAGATTCAGCGGCGAGCAGTTCTTC.

The CDR3 bases are TGTGCCAGCAGTTACTCAGGGGCGTATAGCAATCAGCCCCAGCATTTT. Residues: CASSYSGAYSNQPQHF. The chain links TRBV6-6 to TRBJ1-5, with a weak D call TRBD1 (5 bases). This CDR3 spans 16 amino acids. In germline, CDR1 is MNHNY, CDR2 SVGAGI (reference sequence). With 0 bases removed from V and 0 bases from J, the gap between germline ends came to 9 bases.

This clone was seen only once. This chain joins TRBV6-6 and TRBJ2-1; 9 bases align to TRBD1. V was pared by 5 bases and J by 7 bases, with 9 bases of the junction left unmatched. Per germline, CDR1 MNHNY and CDR2 SVGAGI (reference sequence). The CDR3 consists of 15 residues. The CDR3 nucleotides are TGTGCCAGCAGTCCCCATAAGACAGGGGGGAATGAGCAGTTCTTC. Protein sequence: CASSPHKTGGNEQFF.

The genes are TRBV2 and TRBJ2-3; 7 bases are shared with TRBD1. With V trimmed by 5 bases and J by 1 base, 3 bases remained unmatched. Germline CDR1 reads SNHLY; CDR2 reads FYNNEI. This CDR3 region has 14 residues. CDR3 loop: CASSFDRGTDTQYF. The CDR3 DNA is TGTGCCAGCAGTTTTGACAGGGGCACAGATACGCAGTATTTT.

The rearrangement joins TRBV7-9 to TRBJ2-1; TRBD2 agrees at 10 bases. With V trimmed by 4 bases and J by 1 base, 4 bases remained unmatched. The V gene's germline CDR1 is SEHNR and CDR2 FQNEAQ (reference sequence). This CDR3 region has 16 residues. CDR3 in DNA: TGTGCCAGCAGCTCGCTAGCGGGAGAATCCTACAATGAGCAGTTCTTC. This codes for CASSSLAGESYNEQFF.

The count of this clone is one. V and J are TRBV28 and TRBJ2-1, with 10 bases lining up with TRBD2. The CDR3 covers 17 residues. The germline V gene encodes CDR1 MDHEN and CDR2 SYDVKM. The junction had 6 bases not matched to a gene; V was cut back by 0 bases and J by 4 bases. CDR3 amino acids: CASSLWASGGLYNEQFF. The CDR3 nucleotides are TGTGCCAGCAGTTTATGGGCTAGCGGGGGACTTTACAATGAGCAGTTCTTC.

The V gene is TRBV6-4, the J gene TRBJ2-1, with no clear D. CDR3 length equals 17 residues. Between the trimmed V and J ends, which lost 2 bases and 0 bases, there was a span of 14 bases. Germline V gene data show CDR1 as MRHNA and CDR2 as SNTAGT. CDR3 sequence (DNA): TGTGCCAGCAGTGACCATAAGGTCGACCGCTCCTACAATGAGCAGTTCTTC. Amino acid sequence: CASSDHKVDRSYNEQFF.

The chain couples TRBV11-3 to TRBJ2-1; D is undetermined. The CDR3 is 11 residues long. Between the trimmed V and J ends, which lost 4 bases and 3 bases, there was a span of 1 base. CDR1 SGHNT and CDR2 YENEEA come from the germline V gene. CDR3 sequence: CASSYYNEQFF. The CDR3 DNA follows: TGTGCCAGCAGCTACTACAATGAGCAGTTCTTC.

This chain connects TRBV28 to TRBJ1-1; no clear D gene. Germline V gives CDR1 MDHEN, CDR2 SYDVKM. Trimming cost V 7 bases and J 0 bases, with 15 bases left between them. The CDR3 length is 15 residues. The CDR3 region has the DNA TGTGCCAGCACCCCTAGGGCCAGCTTGAACACTGAAGCTTTCTTT. Its translation: CASTPRASLNTEAFF.

This chain links TRBV10-2 with TRBJ2-1; D is possibly TRBD1 or TRBD2 (5 bases each). V gave up 6 bases and J gave up 0 bases, with 15 bases separating them. Germline-derived CDR1 and CDR2 are WSHSY and SAAADI. The length of the CDR3 is 16 residues. The CDR3 coding sequence is TGCGCCAGCAGCCCCTGGGGGTCCCTCTCCTACAATGAGCAGTTCTTC. Encoded protein: CASSPWGSLSYNEQFF.